A selection of T cell receptor beta chains follows, all from one sample in a study of cytomegalovirus exposure and HLA in healthy donors. Using immunoSEQ multiplex PCR, the repertoire was profiled, and TCRdb retains in-frame clones only, with some absent. The table includes 200,000 to 300,000 clones, 90% detected once. The sample was PBMCs. These receptors all come from a woman aged 30 to 39 in good health and CMV-seronegative. CDR3s include the opening cysteine and the closing phenylalanine or tryptophan. A D gene is named only where the DNA matches it firmly. Not every row has a clone size; where given, it reads once, few, many or a size class.

v_gene	j_gene	d_gene	abundance	CDR3nt	CDR3aa
TRBV29-1	TRBJ2-3	NA	NA	TGCAGCGTTGTGGGCAGGGGCACAGATACGCAGTATTTT	CSVVGRGTDTQYF
TRBV5-4	TRBJ2-7	NA	NA	TGTGCCAGCAGCTTGGTATCGTCTAGCGAAGAGCAGTACTTC	CASSLVSSSEEQYF
TRBV27	TRBJ2-1	NA	NA	TGTGCCAGCAGTGCCCGGGATCCTGGTGAGCAGTTCTTC	CASSARDPGEQFF
TRBV12-5	TRBJ2-1	NA	NA	TGTGCTAGTGGTTTAATGGGGGCCGAGTTCTTC	CASGLMGAEFF
TRBV28	TRBJ2-1	NA	NA	TGTGCCAGCAGGGGATGGCAGTCCTACAATGAGCAGTTCTTC	CASRGWQSYNEQFF
TRBV27	TRBJ2-1	TRBD1	NA	TGTGCCAGCAGTTCGGGACAGAACTACAATGAGCAGTTCTTC	CASSSGQNYNEQFF
TRBV10-3	TRBJ2-7	NA	NA	TGTGCCATCAGTGAGGGGCGTCCGGGGGAGCAGTACTTC	CAISEGRPGEQYF
TRBV10-1	TRBJ1-1	TRBD1	NA	TGCGCCAGCACAGGGGGCGGAGGGACTTTCTTT	CASTGGGGTFF
TRBV6-5	TRBJ2-7	NA	once	TGTGCCAGCAGTTACGGGGTTGGAGCGCAAACCTACGAGCAGTACTTC	CASSYGVGAQTYEQYF
TRBV30	TRBJ2-7	NA	NA	TGTGCCTGGAGTGTAGAGGACGAGCAGTACTTC	CAWSVEDEQYF
TRBV7-2	TRBJ2-3	NA	NA	TGTGCCAGCAGCTTAGTTGTTCATCCCACAGATACGCAGTATTTT	CASSLVVHPTDTQYF
TRBV4-3	TRBJ1-4	TRBD1	NA	TGCGCCAGCAGCCAAGTCACGGGACAGACCGCAACTAATGAAAAACTGTTTTTT	CASSQVTGQTATNEKLFF
TRBV19	TRBJ2-5	NA	once	TGTGCCAGTAGTTGGCGGGACCCCTCGGAGACCCAGTACTTC	CASSWRDPSETQYF
TRBV5-1	TRBJ2-6	NA	once	TGCGCCAGCAGCCAACGGGGGTACTCTGGGGCCAACGTCCTGACTTTC	CASSQRGYSGANVLTF
TRBV7-9	TRBJ1-3	NA	few	TGTGCCAGCAGCTTAGTCGGGCAGAGCTCTGGAAACACCATATATTTT	CASSLVGQSSGNTIYF
TRBV28	TRBJ1-2	TRBD1	NA	TGTGCCAGCAGCATGGACAGGGTCGCCTATGGCTACACCTTC	CASSMDRVAYGYTF
TRBV27	TRBJ1-1	NA	NA	TGTGCCAGCAGTTTATCAGGGTTTAACACTGAAGCTTTCTTT	CASSLSGFNTEAFF
TRBV27	TRBJ2-1	NA	NA	TGTGCCAGCAGTTTATATCCTAGCTTCTACAATGAGCAGTTCTTC	CASSLYPSFYNEQFF
TRBV9	TRBJ2-5	NA	NA	TGTGCCAGCAGCCGACAGGACGAGACCCAGTACTTC	CASSRQDETQYF
TRBV28	TRBJ1-2	TRBD1	NA	TGTGCCAGCAAACGTTGGACAGGAAACTATGGCTACACCTTC	CASKRWTGNYGYTF
TRBV4-1	TRBJ2-1	NA	NA	TGCGCCAGCAGCCAAGACCGGGAGCAGTTCTTC	CASSQDREQFF
TRBV6-1	TRBJ2-1	NA	NA	TGTGCCAGCAGTGAAGCACCCTTAGGGGCGGGGTTCTACAATGAGCAGTTCTTC	CASSEAPLGAGFYNEQFF
TRBV5-1	TRBJ1-3	NA	NA	TGCGCCAGCAGCTTGGGATCTCGGACCCGGGTGGGGAACACCATATATTTT	CASSLGSRTRVGNTIYF
TRBV7-3	TRBJ2-3	NA	NA	TGTGCCAGCAGCTTAGGTGGAACAGATACGCAGTATTTT	CASSLGGTDTQYF
TRBV27	TRBJ2-7	NA	NA	TGTGCCAGCAGTTTTGTCTTCTCCTACGAGCAGTACTTC	CASSFVFSYEQYF
TRBV29-1	TRBJ2-1	TRBD1	NA	TGCAGCGTCCGGGCCGGGACAGGAACCTACAATGAGCAGTTCTTC	CSVRAGTGTYNEQFF
TRBV6-1	TRBJ2-7	NA	few	TGTGCCAGCAGTGAACAGGGCTACGAGCAGTACTTC	CASSEQGYEQYF
TRBV28	TRBJ1-5	NA	few	TGTGCCAGCAGTTTTTCGGGGGGAAGCAATCAGCCCCAGCATTTT	CASSFSGGSNQPQHF
TRBV4-3	TRBJ2-1	NA	NA	TGCGCCAGCAGCCAAGTGCGGGACTCCAATGAGCTTAGCGGCAATGAGCAGTTCTTC	CASSQVRDSNELSGNEQFF
TRBV14	TRBJ2-7	TRBD2	NA	TGTGCCAGCTCCGTACTAGCGGGAGACGAGCAGTACTTC	CASSVLAGDEQYF
TRBV27	TRBJ1-1	TRBD1	NA	TGTGCCAGCAGCCTGATCAGGGGGGACACTGAAGCTTTCTTT	CASSLIRGDTEAFF
TRBV7-9	TRBJ2-7	NA	NA	TGTGCCAGCAGCGGTGGGCCAGGACCGAAAGCCTACGAGCAGTACTTC	CASSGGPGPKAYEQYF
TRBV27	TRBJ2-3	TRBD1	NA	TGTGCCAGCAGTTCGGGACAGGGGTTTACAGATACGCAGTATTTT	CASSSGQGFTDTQYF
TRBV28	TRBJ2-7	TRBD2	NA	TGTGCCATCCGAGGCAGGGGCGATACTAGCGGGAGGGCCCTCGAGCAGTACTTC	CAIRGRGDTSGRALEQYF
TRBV19	TRBJ1-5	TRBD1	NA	TGTGCCAGTAGTATAGGGGCGGGACAGCCTTTAAATCAGCCCCAGCATTTT	CASSIGAGQPLNQPQHF
TRBV9	TRBJ2-7	TRBD2	NA	TGTGCCAGCAGCGTAGTGGGGACTAGCGCCCACGAGCAGTACTTC	CASSVVGTSAHEQYF
TRBV6-6	TRBJ2-7	NA	once	TGTGCCAGCACCCCGACAGGAGGAGGATCCTACGAGCAGTACTTC	CASTPTGGGSYEQYF